The clone carrying this TCR beta chain has more than one count but fewer than ten. Separation by sorting yielded CD4+ and CD8+ T cells from PBMCs. Sequencing relied on a cDNA template that was reverse transcribed from extracted RNA. Produced via immunoSEQ multiplex PCR; TCRdb's table is partial and in-frame only. The sample records 150,000 to 200,000 clones, 50% to 70% being singletons. This entry comes from a study of CD8+ T cells in alopecia areata. Germline assignment: CDR1 SQVTM and CDR2 ANQGSEA. The CDR3 is 11 residues long. J gave up 9 bases and V 7 bases, and 7 bases lay outside the gene matches.

The input for sequencing was CD4+ T cells sorted from blood, taken at week 0. The rearrangement links TRBV29-1 to TRBJ1-2; TRBD1 agrees at 8 bases. The source is a human donor with alopecia areata. The CDR3 is CSAGDRKSYTF. Here the CDR3 DNA reads TGCAGCGCTGGGGACAGGAAAAGCTACACCTTC.